The 29 T cell receptor beta chains below come from one sample, sequenced in a study of CD8 T cells in Susac syndrome. A quantity of about 0.45 to 1 ug RNA underwent reverse transcription using random hexamers. In TCRdb, the immunoSEQ multiplex PCR reads were re-called with MiXCR into one record per CDR3 protein. The repertoire holds about 83,000 distinct CDR3 sequences, with roughly 96% as singletons. Material for sequencing was CD8+ T cells from PBMCs. The source is a human donor with Susac syndrome.

V and J are TRBV7-4 and TRBJ1-2; 8 nucleotides match TRBD1. In germline, CDR1 is SGHVT, CDR2 SQSDAQ. The CDR3 consists of 14 residues. V shed 4 bases and J 6 bases; nucleotides not matched to a gene: 7. Written as DNA, the CDR3 is TGTGCCAGCAGCTCCGACAGGGGTACTAATGGCTACACCTTC. Translating it yields CASSSDRGTNGYTF.

The rearrangement joins TRBV29-1 to TRBJ2-7, with D unresolved. CDR3 size: 14 residues. Germline CDR1 is SQVTM and CDR2 is ANQGSEA. V lost 2 bases and J lost 6, with 17 bases in between. CDR3 loop: CSVELGLSVSEQYV. Written as DNA, the CDR3 is TGCAGCGTTGAACTGGGGTTATCGGTAAGCGAGCAGTACGTC.

V and J are TRBV29-1 and TRBJ1-5, with 11 bases lining up with TRBD1. This CDR3 has 14 residues. V was pared by 6 bases and J by 3 bases, with 4 bases of the junction left unmatched. Germline V gives CDR1 SQVTM, CDR2 ANQGSEA. The CDR3: CSVGTGGFNQPQHF. The CDR3, as DNA: TGCAGCGTGGGGACAGGGGGATTCAATCAGCCCCAGCATTTT.

The rearrangement joins TRBV7-9 to TRBJ2-7; 9 nucleotides agree with TRBD2. Germline V CDR1 and CDR2: SEHNR, FQNEAQ (reference sequence). The V gene end was trimmed by 5 bases and the J gene end by 0 bases; junction bases not matched to a gene: 8. The CDR3 loop spans 16 amino acids. The CDR3 DNA follows: TGTGCCAGCAGCGACCGGTTAGCGGGGGACTCCTACGAGCAGTACGTC. Translating gives CASSDRLAGDSYEQYV.

Concerning this clonotype itself: One junction end disagrees with the germline gene, perhaps due to a read error. The CDR3 loop is CATSTKTMNAEAFF. CDR3 nucleotide sequence: TGTGCCACCAGCACTAAGACGATGAACGCTGAAGCTTTCTTT. The V gene is TRBV15, the J gene TRBJ1-1, with D hard to call. Germline values: CDR1 LNHNV, CDR2 YYDKDF (reference sequence). The CDR3 extends over 14 amino acids.

As to this clonotype: Germline is not matched at one junction end, which may reflect a read error. The chain has TRBV27 and TRBJ2-7, with TRBD1 as a possible D gene (6 bases). The CDR3 runs to 12 residues. Germline V lookup: CDR1 MNHEY, CDR2 SMNVEV (reference sequence). The CDR3 loop reads CAISSQGYEQYF. The CDR3 DNA reads TGTGCCATCAGTTCACAGGGCTACGAGCAGTACTTC.

This chain uses TRBV3-1 with TRBJ2-2; 7 nucleotides match TRBD1. Germline lookup yields CDR1 LGHDT and CDR2 YNNKEL (reference sequence). The CDR3 is made up of 14 amino acids. The V segment lost 3 bases and the J segment 12 bases; nucleotides outside the gene matches: 10. The CDR3 protein is CASSHDRAPGKLFF. CDR3 DNA: TGTGCCAGCAGCCATGACAGGGCTCCGGGGAAGCTGTTTTTT.

The chain is built from TRBV3-1 and TRBJ2-5; tentative D call: TRBD1 (5 bases). Deletions cut 0 bases from V and 5 bases from J, with 10 bases between. Per the germline V gene, CDR1 is LGHDT and CDR2 is YNNKEL (reference sequence). This CDR3 has 14 amino acids. The CDR3 coding sequence is TGTGCCAGCAGCCAAGAAAGGGGCAAGGAGACCCAGTACTTC. Translated, it gives CASSQERGKETQYF.

In nucleotides, the CDR3 is TGTGCCAGCTCCCAGGGTGGCGAAGCTTTCTTT. It codes for CASSQGGEAFF. This chain uses TRBV27 with TRBJ1-1; D perhaps matches TRBD1 (5 bases). The CDR3 extends over 11 amino acids. The germline CDR1 and CDR2 sequences are MNHEY and SMNVEV (reference sequence). V lost 8 bases and J lost 8, with 12 bases in between.

This rearrangement joins TRBV6-2 or TRBV6-3 to TRBJ2-5; 7 bases match TRBD1. The V gene end was trimmed by 2 bases and the J gene end by 2 bases; junction bases not matched to a gene: 8. This CDR3 spans 16 amino acids. Per the germline V gene, CDR1 is MNHEY and CDR2 is SVGEGT. For the CDR3, the DNA is TGTGCCAGCAGTTACGTTTCCAGGGGGAGTCAAGAGACCCAGTACTTC. Residues: CASSYVSRGSQETQYF.

This chain uses TRBV7-9 with TRBJ2-2; a possible D gene is TRBD2 (6 bases). Trimming stripped 7 bases from V and 3 bases from J, with 12 bases between. Germline CDR1 SEHNR, CDR2 FQNEAQ (reference sequence). This CDR3 contains 14 residues. CDR3 amino acids: CASIGRNHTGELFF. As DNA, the CDR3 is TGTGCCAGCATTGGGAGGAATCACACCGGGGAGCTGTTTTTT.

This clonotype was found once. This chain connects TRBV20-1 to TRBJ2-7, with 9 nucleotides matching TRBD2. Germline-derived CDR1 and CDR2 are DFQATT and SNEGSKA (reference sequence). The CDR3 covers 14 residues. The J segment lost 2 bases and the V segment lost 6 bases, leaving 8 bases of the junction unmatched. The CDR3 reads CSASRTSATYEQYF. CDR3 nucleotide sequence: TGCAGTGCCAGCCGGACTAGCGCAACCTACGAGCAGTACTTC.

The chain is built from TRBV30 and TRBJ1-2, with a tentative D call TRBD1 (6 bases). CDR3 length equals 13 residues. The germline gives CDR1 GTSNPN, CDR2 SVGIG (reference sequence). V was shortened by 8 bases and J by 2 bases, with 15 bases between the two germline ends. CDR3 DNA sequence: TGTGCCGGGTTAGTGGGGGGCAACTATGGCTACACCTTC. Its translation: CAGLVGGNYGYTF.

The V and J genes are TRBV29-1 and TRBJ2-1, with unresolved D. Trimming removed 0 bases from V and 5 bases from J, with 17 bases in between. Germline V lookup: CDR1 SQVTM, CDR2 ANQGSEA. The CDR3 consists of 16 residues. CDR3 sequence: CSVEDPAHRRNNEQFF. CDR3 coding DNA: TGCAGCGTTGAAGATCCCGCCCATAGAAGGAACAATGAGCAGTTCTTC.

As for this clonotype: An end of the junction does not agree with germline; a read error may underlie this. V gene TRBV18 combines with J gene TRBJ2-5; no reliable D call. This CDR3 is built from 15 residues. Germline V gene sequence: CDR1 KGHSH, CDR2 LQKENI. The CDR3 DNA is TGTGCCAGCTCCCCACTAAGTGTGGTTGGCGAGACCCAGTACTTC. Its translation: CASSPLSVVGETQYF.

The rearrangement uses TRBV7-2 and TRBJ1-2; 8 nucleotides agree with TRBD1. V shed 5 bases and J 3 bases; nucleotides not matched to a gene: 5. The CDR3 totals 14 residues. Germline V lookup: CDR1 SGHTA, CDR2 FQGNSA. The CDR3 sequence is CASSRGQGYYGYTF. The DNA of the CDR3 is TGTGCCAGCAGCAGAGGACAGGGCTACTATGGCTACACCTTC.

This sequence joins TRBV4-1 and TRBJ1-6; weak D call: TRBD1 (5 bases). This CDR3 region has 17 residues. The germline V and J ends were trimmed by 5 bases and 10 bases, with 24 bases remaining between them. The germline V gene has CDR1 MGHRA and CDR2 YSYEKL. The DNA for the CDR3 is TGCGCCAGCAGCGACCTCCCGGGACCTGCCGTGAACTCACCCCTCCACTTT. Protein product: CASSDLPGPAVNSPLHF.

This chain joins TRBV5-1 and TRBJ2-4; D ambiguous. Per the germline V gene, CDR1 is SGHRS and CDR2 is YFSETQ. The CDR3 is made up of 18 amino acids. The germline V and J ends were trimmed by 0 bases and 0 bases, with 16 bases remaining between them. CDR3 in DNA: TGCGCCAGCAGCTTGGCCCCCTTTTTACCGCTAGCCAAAAACATTCAGTACTTC. This codes for CASSLAPFLPLAKNIQYF.

The rearrangement uses TRBV6-2 or TRBV6-3 and TRBJ2-1; TRBD1 is a possible D gene (6 bases). Trimming stripped 2 bases from V and 0 bases from J, with 14 bases between. The CDR3 contains 17 residues. Germline V gene sequence: CDR1 MNHEY, CDR2 SVGEGT. CDR3 in amino acids: CASSYVERRGSYNEQFF. The CDR3 DNA reads TGTGCCAGCAGTTACGTGGAGCGCAGGGGCTCCTACAATGAGCAGTTCTTC.

V gene TRBV7-9 combines with J gene TRBJ2-3; either TRBD1 or TRBD2 may supply D (5 bases each). Trimming shortened V by 3 bases and J by 1 base, and 11 bases separated the two germline ends. CDR1 and CDR2 (germline): SEHNR, FQNEAQ (reference sequence). CDR3 length: 15 amino acids. The CDR3 bases are TGTGCCAGCAGCTTTATATGGGACGGCACAGATACGCAGTATTTT. Protein product: CASSFIWDGTDTQYF. The variable domain in full, completed from reference TRBV7-9 and TRBJ2-3, reads DTGVSQNPRHKITKRGQNVTFRCDPISEHNRLYWYRQTLGQGPEFLTYFQNEAQLEKSRLLSDRFSAERPKGSFSTLEIQRTEQGDSAMYLCASSFIWDGTDTQYFGPGTRLTVL.

The chain carries TRBV5-1 and TRBJ2-7; a weak D match, TRBD2 (6 bases). Germline CDR1 reads SGHRS; CDR2 reads YFSETQ. The CDR3 is 16 amino acids. V was pared by 2 bases and J by 2 bases, with 17 bases between. For the CDR3, the DNA is TGCGCCAGCAGCTTCCTACCGCGGGGACGGGCCTACGAGCAGTACTTC. Amino acid sequence: CASSFLPRGRAYEQYF.

This clonotype was counted between two and nine times. The chain is built from TRBV5-6 and TRBJ1-2; no definite D call. The V gene lost 0 bases and the J gene lost 3 bases, with 9 bases spanning the gap. The CDR3 consists of 14 residues. Germline V gene lookup returns CDR1 SGHDT and CDR2 YYEEEE. CDR3 loop: CASSLGGSHYGYTF. CDR3 in DNA: TGTGCCAGCAGCTTGGGAGGGAGCCACTATGGCTACACCTTC.

This chain links TRBV30 with TRBJ1-2; D is perhaps TRBD1 (6 bases). Germline CDR1 GTSNPN, CDR2 SVGIG (reference sequence). Trimming pared 4 bases from V and 4 bases from J, leaving 16 bases between. This CDR3 spans 14 amino acids. The CDR3 is CAWTPTGYLYGYTF. CDR3 nucleotide sequence: TGTGCCTGGACTCCCACAGGGTACCTCTATGGCTACACCTTC.

This CDR3 is CASIYRGGADEQFF. In nucleotides, the CDR3 is TGTGCCAGCATCTACCGCGGGGGAGCGGATGAGCAGTTCTTC. This sequence joins TRBV7-8 and TRBJ2-1; 7 bases match TRBD2. CDR3 size: 14 residues. Trimming at V came to 7 bases and at J to 8 bases, leaving 11 bases not matched to a gene. Germline V gene data show CDR1 as SGHVS and CDR2 as FQNEAQ.

This chain uses TRBV20-1 with TRBJ1-2; D is unresolved. The V gene's germline CDR1 is DFQATT and CDR2 SNEGSKA (reference sequence). The CDR3 contains 11 residues. The V and J ends lost 5 bases and 3 bases respectively, with 7 bases between them. As DNA, the CDR3 is TGCAGTGCTGTGGCGGACTATGGCTACACCTTC. Translation: CSAVADYGYTF.

The chain links TRBV21-1 to TRBJ1-5. TRBV21-1 is designated a pseudogene. The CDR3 has 18 residues. In nucleotides, the CDR3 is TGTGCCAGCAGCAAAATCCATAGGATCAAAGGAGGCAATCAGCCCCAGCATTTT. Translating it yields CASSKIHRIKGGNQPQHF.

V usage is TRBV24-1 and J usage is TRBJ1-1, with a tentative D call TRBD1 (5 bases). The germline V and J ends were trimmed by 3 bases and 2 bases, with 9 bases remaining between them. Germline V gene lookup returns CDR1 KGHDR and CDR2 SFDVKD. The CDR3 runs 14 residues. The CDR3 here is CATSDGGLNTEAFF. The CDR3 region has the DNA TGTGCCACCAGTGATGGGGGGTTAAACACTGAAGCTTTCTTT.

The J gene is TRBJ2-1, the V gene TRBV12-3 or TRBV12-4; D is possibly TRBD1 or TRBD2 (5 bases each). This CDR3 is built from 12 residues. The V end was cut by 8 bases, the J end by 0 bases, with 5 bases between. CDR3 region: CASGGSYNEQFF. The CDR3 region has the DNA TGTGCCAGCGGGGGCTCCTACAATGAGCAGTTCTTC.

The count of this clonotype is one. The chain is built from TRBV5-5 and TRBJ2-5; D is undetermined. Per germline, CDR1 SGHKS and CDR2 YYEKEE (reference sequence). V dropped 7 bases and J dropped 2 bases, with 12 bases sitting between them. The CDR3 loop spans 13 amino acids. The CDR3 DNA reads TGTGCCAGCGAACTTAACCCACAAGAGACCCAGTACTTC. This gives the protein CASELNPQETQYF.